The clone carrying this TCR beta chain was recorded at least ten times. What it binds is unknown. The germline V gene has CDR1 SGHTA and CDR2 FQGNSA. With 5 bases removed from V and 5 bases from J, the gap between germline ends came to 15 bases. The CDR3 totals 14 residues. The data derive from a study of blood T cells in healthy people across ages. The study's findings and limits: Strong correlation existed between TCR beta diversity and naive T cell percentage.

Next came a second PCR, run for about 7 to 11 cycles, which used a sample-barcoded 5' primer along with a J-beta primer mix. Each cDNA molecule, via a template-switch adaptor with 12 random nucleotides, was tagged. TCRdb processed the 5' RACE reads anew with MiXCR; each CDR3 protein has one entry. The sample includes more than 800,000 distinct CDR3 sequences, 29% of them seen just once. Specimen: blood. The chain uses TRBV7-2 and TRBJ2-5; D is unresolved. The sequence came from a woman of 80 years or more in good health. The DNA for the CDR3 is TGTGCCAGCAGCCCCCCCCCCCTTAGGGAGACCCAGTACTTC. Translation: CASSPPPLRETQYF.